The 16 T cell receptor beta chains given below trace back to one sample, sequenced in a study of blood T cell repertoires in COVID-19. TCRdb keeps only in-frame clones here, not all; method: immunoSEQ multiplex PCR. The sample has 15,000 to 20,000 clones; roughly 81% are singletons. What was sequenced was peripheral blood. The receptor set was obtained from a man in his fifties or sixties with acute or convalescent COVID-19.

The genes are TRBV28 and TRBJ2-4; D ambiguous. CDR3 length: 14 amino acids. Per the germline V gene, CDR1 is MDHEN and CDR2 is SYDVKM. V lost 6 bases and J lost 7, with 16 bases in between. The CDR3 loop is CASSINRGLNIQYF. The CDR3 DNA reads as TGTGCCAGCAGCATTAACCGAGGTTTGAACATTCAGTACTTC.

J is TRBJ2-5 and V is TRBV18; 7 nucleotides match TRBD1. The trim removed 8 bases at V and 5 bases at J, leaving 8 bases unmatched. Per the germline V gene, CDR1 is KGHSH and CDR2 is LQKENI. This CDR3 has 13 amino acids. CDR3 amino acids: CASARQGSETQYF. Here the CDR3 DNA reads TGTGCCAGCGCGAGACAGGGATCGGAGACCCAGTACTTC. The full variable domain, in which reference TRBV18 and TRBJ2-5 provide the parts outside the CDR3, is NAGVMQNPRHLVRRRGQEARLRCSPMKGHSHVYWYRQLPEEGLKFMVYLQKENIIDESGMPKERFSAEFPKEGPSILRIQQVVRGDSAAYFCASARQGSETQYFGPGTRLLVL.

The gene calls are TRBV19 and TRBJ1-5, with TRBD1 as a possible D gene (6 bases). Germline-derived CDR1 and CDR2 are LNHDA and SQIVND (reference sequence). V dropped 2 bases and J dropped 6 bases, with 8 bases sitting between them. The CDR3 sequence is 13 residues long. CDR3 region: CASSIQGIQPQHF. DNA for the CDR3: TGTGCCAGTAGTATACAGGGGATTCAGCCCCAGCATTTT.

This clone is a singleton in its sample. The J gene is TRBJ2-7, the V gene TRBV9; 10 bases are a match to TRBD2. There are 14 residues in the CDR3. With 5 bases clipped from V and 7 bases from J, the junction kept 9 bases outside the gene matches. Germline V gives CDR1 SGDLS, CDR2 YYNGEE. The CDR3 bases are TGTGCCAGCAGTACCAGCGGGGGGGCCCGTGAGCAGTACTTC. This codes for CASSTSGGAREQYF.

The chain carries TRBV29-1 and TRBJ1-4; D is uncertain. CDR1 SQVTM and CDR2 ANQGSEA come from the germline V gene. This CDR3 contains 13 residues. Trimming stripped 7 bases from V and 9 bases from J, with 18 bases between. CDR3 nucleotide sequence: TGCAGCGCTCTCGAGGCCCCTCTCAAAAAACTGTTTTTT. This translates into CSALEAPLKKLFF. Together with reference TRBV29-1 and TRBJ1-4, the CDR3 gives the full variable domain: SAVISQKPSRDICQRGTSLTIQCQVDSQVTMMFWYRQQPGQSLTLIATANQGSEATYESGFVIDKFPISRPNLTFSTLTVSNMSPEDSSIYLCSALEAPLKKLFFGSGTQLSVL.

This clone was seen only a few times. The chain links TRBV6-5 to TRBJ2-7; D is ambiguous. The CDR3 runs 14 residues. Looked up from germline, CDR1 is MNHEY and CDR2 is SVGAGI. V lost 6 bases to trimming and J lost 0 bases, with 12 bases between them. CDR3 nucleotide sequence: TGTGCCAGCAGCCCGGTCTCCTTCTCCTACGAGCAGTACTTC. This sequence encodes CASSPVSFSYEQYF.

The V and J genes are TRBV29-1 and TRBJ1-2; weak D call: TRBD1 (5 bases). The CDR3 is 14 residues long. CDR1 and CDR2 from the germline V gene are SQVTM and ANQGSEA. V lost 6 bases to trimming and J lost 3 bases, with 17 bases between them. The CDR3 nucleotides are TGCAGCGTCGGCCTAGAGGCAGGGCACTATGGCTACACCTTC. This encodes CSVGLEAGHYGYTF.

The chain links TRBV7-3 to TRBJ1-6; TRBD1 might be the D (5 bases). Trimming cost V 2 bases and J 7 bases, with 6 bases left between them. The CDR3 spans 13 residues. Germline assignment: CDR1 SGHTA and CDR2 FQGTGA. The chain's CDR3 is CASSLRQNSPLHF. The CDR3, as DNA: TGTGCCAGCAGCTTACGACAGAATTCACCCCTCCACTTT.

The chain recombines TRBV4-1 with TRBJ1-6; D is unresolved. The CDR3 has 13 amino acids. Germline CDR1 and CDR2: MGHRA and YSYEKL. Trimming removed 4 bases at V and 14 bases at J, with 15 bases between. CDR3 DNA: TGCGCCAGCAGCCTAAAATCAACCTCGGCCCTCCACTTT. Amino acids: CASSLKSTSALHF.

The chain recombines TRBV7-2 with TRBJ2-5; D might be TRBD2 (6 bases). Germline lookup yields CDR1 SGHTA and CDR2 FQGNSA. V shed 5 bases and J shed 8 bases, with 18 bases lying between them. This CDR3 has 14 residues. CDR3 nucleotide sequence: TGTGCCAGCAGCCTGCTTCGCGGGGCACAAACCCAGTACTTC. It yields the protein CASSLLRGAQTQYF. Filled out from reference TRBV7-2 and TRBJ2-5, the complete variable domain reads GAGVSQSPSNKVTEKGKDVELRCDPISGHTALYWYRQSLGQGLEFLIYFQGNSAPDKSGLPSDRFSAERTGGSVSTLTIQRTQQEDSAVYLCASSLLRGAQTQYFGPGTRLLVL.

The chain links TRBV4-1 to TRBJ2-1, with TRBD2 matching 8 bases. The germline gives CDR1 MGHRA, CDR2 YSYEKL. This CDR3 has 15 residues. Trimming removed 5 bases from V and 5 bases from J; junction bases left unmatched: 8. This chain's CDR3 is CASSVRGGADNEQFF. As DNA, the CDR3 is TGCGCCAGCAGCGTCCGGGGGGGGGCGGACAATGAGCAGTTCTTC.

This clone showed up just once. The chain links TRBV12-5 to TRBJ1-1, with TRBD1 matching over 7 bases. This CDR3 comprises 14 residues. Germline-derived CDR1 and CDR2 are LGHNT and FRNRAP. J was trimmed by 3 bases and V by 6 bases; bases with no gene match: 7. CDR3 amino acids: CASGPGTAYTEAFF. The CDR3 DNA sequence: TGTGCTAGTGGCCCCGGGACAGCTTACACTGAAGCTTTCTTT.

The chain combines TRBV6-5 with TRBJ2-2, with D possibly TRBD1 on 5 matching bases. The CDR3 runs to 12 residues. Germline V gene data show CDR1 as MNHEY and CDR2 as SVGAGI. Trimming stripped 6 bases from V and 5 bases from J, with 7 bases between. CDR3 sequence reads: CASRKGTGELFF. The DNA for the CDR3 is TGTGCCAGCAGAAAGGGGACCGGGGAGCTGTTTTTT.

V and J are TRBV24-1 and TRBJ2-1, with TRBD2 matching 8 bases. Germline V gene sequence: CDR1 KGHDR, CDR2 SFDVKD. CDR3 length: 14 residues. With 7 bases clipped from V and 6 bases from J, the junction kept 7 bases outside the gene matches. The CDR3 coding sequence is TGTGCCACCAGCGACGGGGGGGCAACCAATGAGCAGTTCTTC. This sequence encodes CATSDGGATNEQFF.

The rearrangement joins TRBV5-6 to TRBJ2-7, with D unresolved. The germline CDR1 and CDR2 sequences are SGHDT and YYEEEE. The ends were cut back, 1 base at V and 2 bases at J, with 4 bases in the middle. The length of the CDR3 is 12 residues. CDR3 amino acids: CASSLTPYEQYF. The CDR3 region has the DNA TGTGCCAGCAGCTTGACACCCTACGAGCAGTACTTC.

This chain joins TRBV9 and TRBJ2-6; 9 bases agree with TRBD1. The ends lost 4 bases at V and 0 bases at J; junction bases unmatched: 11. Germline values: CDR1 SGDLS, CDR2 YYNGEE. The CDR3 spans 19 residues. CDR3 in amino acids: CASSHRDGQGISGANVLTF. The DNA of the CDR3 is TGTGCCAGCAGCCACAGGGACGGACAGGGGATCTCTGGGGCCAACGTCCTGACTTTC.